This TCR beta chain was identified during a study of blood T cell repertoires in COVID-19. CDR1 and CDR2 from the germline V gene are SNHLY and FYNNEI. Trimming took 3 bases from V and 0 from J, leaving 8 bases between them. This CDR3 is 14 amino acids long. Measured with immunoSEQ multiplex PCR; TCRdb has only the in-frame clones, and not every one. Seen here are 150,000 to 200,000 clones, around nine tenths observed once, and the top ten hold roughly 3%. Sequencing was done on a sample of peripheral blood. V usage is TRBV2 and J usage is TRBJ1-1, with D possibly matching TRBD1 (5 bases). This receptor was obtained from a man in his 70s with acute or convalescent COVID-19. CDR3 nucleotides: TGTGCCAGCAGTGAGGCAGGGTTGAACACTGAAGCTTTCTTT. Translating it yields CASSEAGLNTEAFF.